This paragraph covers one T cell receptor beta chain sequence. Its antigen is as yet unknown. This record comes from a study of blood T cells in healthy people across ages. Study results and limitations: TCR beta diversity, measured per million T cells, fell in a roughly linear way with age. Underestimates were what the diversity estimates from one million T cells were considered to be.

Combining a sample-barcoded 5' primer with a J-beta primer mix, a second PCR ran for about 7 to 12 cycles. From the 5' RACE reads, TCRdb called clonotypes with MiXCR, one entry per CDR3 protein. The data contain about 1.4 million distinct CDR3 sequences, around 59% of them singletons. With V trimmed by 8 bases and J by 7 bases, 8 bases remained unmatched. This CDR3 is 14 amino acids long. The sequence was collected from a young man in good health. The sample taken for sequencing was blood. This chain uses TRBV12-3 or TRBV12-4 with TRBJ2-3; 11 nucleotides line up with TRBD2. The CDR3: CASSGLAGTYTQYF. In DNA form, the CDR3 reads TGTGCCAGCTCCGGACTAGCGGGTACCTATACGCAGTATTTT.